These 13 T cell receptor beta chains share one sample of origin, sequenced in a study of radiation and T cells in renal cell carcinoma. Data came from immunoSEQ multiplex PCR; TCRdb stores just in-frame clones and leaves some out. Of some 150,000 clones detected, 80% to 90% appear once; the ten largest clones hold 15% to 20%. Stated time point: blood 4 weeks post-SBRT, at nephrectomy. Noted treatment: 15 Gy SBRT to primary tumor, nephrectomy 4 weeks later. The input for sequencing was blood, taken from a patient whose treatment included radiotherapy and nephrectomy. Receptors were obtained from a woman aged 50 to 60 with renal cell carcinoma.

The V call is TRBV5-1, the J call TRBJ2-1, with D perhaps TRBD1 or TRBD2 (5 bases each). Germline-derived CDR1 and CDR2 are SGHRS and YFSETQ. The ends were cut back, 0 bases at V and 5 bases at J, with 9 bases in the middle. This CDR3 is built from 14 residues. CDR3 region: CASSLASRDNEQFF. The DNA for the CDR3 is TGCGCCAGCAGCTTGGCTAGCAGGGACAATGAGCAGTTCTTC.

CDR3 sequence (DNA): TGTGCCAGCAGCTTACGCGGGAGCTCCTACAATGAGCAGTTCTTC. Encoded protein: CASSLRGSSYNEQFF. The rearrangement uses TRBV13 and TRBJ2-1; TRBD2 matches at 7 bases. J lost 0 bases, V lost 2 bases, and 1 base had no gene match. Germline assignment: CDR1 PRHDT and CDR2 FYEKMQ (reference sequence). The CDR3 is made up of 15 amino acids.

CDR3 bases: TGTGCCAGCAGTTTGAGCAGGCAAGGAAACACCATATATTTT. This sequence encodes CASSLSRQGNTIYF. V and J are TRBV6-5 and TRBJ1-3, with no clear D. Trimming took off 4 bases at V and 4 bases at J, with 11 bases between the two ends. Germline V gives CDR1 MNHEY, CDR2 SVGAGI. This CDR3 has 14 amino acids.

This clone was picked up one time. The chain uses TRBV4-2 and TRBJ1-1; possibly TRBD1 for D (5 bases). This CDR3 spans 16 amino acids. The germline gives CDR1 LGHNA, CDR2 YNFKEQ. Deletions cut 4 bases from V and 7 bases from J, with 22 bases between. Written as DNA, the CDR3 is TGTGCCAGCAGCCGATCCCCCGGGGTCTATACAGGTGAAGCTTTCTTT. Its translation: CASSRSPGVYTGEAFF.

The rearrangement joins TRBV28 to TRBJ1-4; unclear D gene. The V gene lost 6 bases and the J gene lost 3 bases, with 11 bases spanning the gap. From germline, CDR1 is MDHEN and CDR2 SYDVKM. The CDR3 runs to 14 residues. Here the CDR3 reads CASRIGGANEKLFF. DNA for the CDR3: TGTGCCAGCAGGATCGGTGGAGCTAATGAAAAACTGTTTTTT.

This chain joins TRBV2 and TRBJ2-1, with 7 bases that match TRBD2. The CDR3 loop spans 15 amino acids. Trimming cost V 4 bases and J 6 bases; bases outside gene matches: 9. Germline CDR1 is SNHLY and CDR2 is FYNNEI. The chain's CDR3 is CASSVSAGVFNEQFF. CDR3 DNA sequence: TGTGCCAGCAGTGTGTCGGCGGGAGTATTCAATGAGCAGTTCTTC. The full variable domain, with the rest looked up from reference TRBV2 and TRBJ2-1, is EPEVTQTPSHQVTQMGQEVILRCVPISNHLYFYWYRQILGQKVEFLVSFYNNEISEKSEIFDDQFSVERPDGSNFTLKIRSTKLEDSAMYFCASSVSAGVFNEQFFGPGTRLTVL.

The rearrangement links TRBV7-9 to TRBJ1-4, with D maybe TRBD1 (5 bases). Germline V gene lookup returns CDR1 SEHNR and CDR2 FQNEAQ (reference sequence). The CDR3 length is 15 residues. Trimming pared 5 bases from V and 14 bases from J, leaving 24 bases between. The CDR3 DNA is TGTGCCAGCAGCCCCCGAGGCCGAGGGGTGGGTGATCTGTTTTTT. Translation: CASSPRGRGVGDLFF.

The chain carries TRBV7-6 and TRBJ2-7, with D possibly being TRBD1 (6 bases). In germline, CDR1 is SGHVS, CDR2 FNYEAQ. V gave up 4 bases and J gave up 7 bases, with 11 bases separating them. There are 12 residues in the CDR3. CDR3 sequence (DNA): TGTGCCAGCAGCTCAAACCAGGGGGAGCAGTACTTC. It encodes CASSSNQGEQYF.

The genes are TRBV28 and TRBJ2-3, with D possibly TRBD2 on 6 matching bases. With 7 bases removed from V and 1 base from J, the gap between germline ends came to 18 bases. The CDR3 spans 16 residues. Germline CDR1 MDHEN, CDR2 SYDVKM. The DNA for the CDR3 is TGTGCCAGCATGGTGGCCGGGACGGGGGGCACAGATACGCAGTATTTT. Its protein is CASMVAGTGGTDTQYF.

This clone was counted once. The V and J genes are TRBV2 and TRBJ2-5; the match to TRBD2 covers 11 bases. The CDR3 sequence is 15 residues long. The V gene end was trimmed by 6 bases and the J gene end by 0 bases; junction bases not matched to a gene: 3. Germline V gene data show CDR1 as SNHLY and CDR2 as FYNNEI. The CDR3 DNA sequence: TGTGCCAGCAGGGCACTAGCGGGAGACCAAGAGACCCAGTACTTC. Translated: CASRALAGDQETQYF.

The chain has TRBV5-4 and TRBJ1-3; D call uncertain. The germline V and J ends were trimmed by 2 bases and 0 bases, with 3 bases remaining between them. This CDR3 spans 13 amino acids. Germline values: CDR1 SGHNT, CDR2 YYREEE (reference sequence). CDR3 sequence reads: CASSFYSGNTIYF. The CDR3 nucleotides are TGTGCCAGCAGCTTTTACTCTGGAAACACCATATATTTT.

The V call is TRBV4-2, the J call TRBJ2-1; 9 bases fit TRBD2. The V gene's germline CDR1 is LGHNA and CDR2 YNFKEQ. Losses at the gene ends were 2 bases for V and 7 bases for J; bases not matched to a gene: 9. This CDR3 comprises 16 residues. CDR3 in amino acids: CASSQRRGGTGNEQFF. The CDR3, as DNA: TGTGCCAGCAGCCAACGGCGGGGGGGCACAGGGAATGAGCAGTTCTTC.

CDR3 region: CASSLSMGNEQFF. The DNA for the CDR3 is TGCGCCAGCAGCTTGTCGATGGGTAATGAGCAGTTCTTC. The chain recombines TRBV5-1 with TRBJ2-1; no reliable D call. CDR1 is SGHRS, CDR2 YFSETQ, per germline. The CDR3 consists of 13 residues. The germline V and J ends were trimmed by 1 base and 7 bases, with 9 bases remaining between them.